This TCR beta chain is drawn from a study of T cell responses to AZD1222 COVID-19 vaccine. At the level of the study: Both about-4-week and about-12-week second-dose recipients were combined. Study conclusions and caveats: In a largely white British group with more females than males, clonal diversity was possibly underestimated.

This table comes from immunoSEQ multiplex PCR, and its TCRdb copy is limited to in-frame clones, with some not included. The table includes roughly 130,000 clones, about 91% detected once. In this sample, this clone turned up once. The target antigen is unknown. Germline values: CDR1 SGDLS, CDR2 YYNGEE. The CDR3 contains 15 residues. The V segment lost 0 bases and the J segment 8 bases; nucleotides outside the gene matches: 7. This clonotype was sampled from an adult in good health. The chain has TRBV9 and TRBJ2-1; TRBD1 aligns across 8 bases. The sequences come from peripheral blood, collected on day 0 of AZD1222 vaccination. The CDR3 DNA is TGTGCCAGCAGCGTAGCGACAGGGGCTGGGGATGAGCAGTTCTTC. Its translation is CASSVATGAGDEQFF.